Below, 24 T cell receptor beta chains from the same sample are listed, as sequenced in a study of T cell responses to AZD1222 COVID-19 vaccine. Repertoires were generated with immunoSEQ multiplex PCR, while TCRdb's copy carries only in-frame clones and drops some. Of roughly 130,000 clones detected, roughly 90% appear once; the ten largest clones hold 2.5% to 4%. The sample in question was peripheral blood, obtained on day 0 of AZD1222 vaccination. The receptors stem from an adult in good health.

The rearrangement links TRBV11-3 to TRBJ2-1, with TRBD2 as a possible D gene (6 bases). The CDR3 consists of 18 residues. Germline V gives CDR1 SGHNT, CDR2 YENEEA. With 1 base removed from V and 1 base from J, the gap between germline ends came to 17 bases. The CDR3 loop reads CASSLVGGTGESYNEQFF. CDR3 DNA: TGTGCCAGCAGCTTAGTGGGCGGGACTGGCGAGTCCTACAATGAGCAGTTCTTC. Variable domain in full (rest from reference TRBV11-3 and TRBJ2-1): EAGVVQSPRYKIIEKKQPVAFWCNPISGHNTLYWYLQNLGQGPELLIRYENEEAVDDSQLPKDRFSAERLKGVDSTLKIQPAELGDSAVYLCASSLVGGTGESYNEQFFGPGTRLTVL.

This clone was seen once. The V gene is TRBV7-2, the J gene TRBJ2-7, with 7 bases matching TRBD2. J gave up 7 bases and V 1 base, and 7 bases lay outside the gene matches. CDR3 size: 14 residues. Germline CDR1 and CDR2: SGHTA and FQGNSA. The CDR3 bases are TGTGCCAGCAGCTTAGATTGGACTAGACATGAGCAGTACTTC. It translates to CASSLDWTRHEQYF.

The CDR3 here is CASSDRASTDTQYF. CDR3 DNA: TGTGCCAGCAGTGACAGGGCTAGCACAGATACGCAGTATTTT. This chain links TRBV6-1 with TRBJ2-3; D may be TRBD1 (5 bases). The length of the CDR3 is 14 residues. Germline lookup yields CDR1 MNHNS and CDR2 SASEGT. Trimming stripped 3 bases from V and 0 bases from J, with 7 bases between.

CDR3 region: CASSVQETQYF. The CDR3 DNA reads as TGCGCCAGCAGTGTACAAGAGACCCAGTACTTC. The genes are TRBV10-2 and TRBJ2-5; D unresolved. Trimming removed 4 bases at V and 2 bases at J, with 2 bases between. The CDR3 is 11 residues long. Germline V CDR1 and CDR2: WSHSY, SAAADI.

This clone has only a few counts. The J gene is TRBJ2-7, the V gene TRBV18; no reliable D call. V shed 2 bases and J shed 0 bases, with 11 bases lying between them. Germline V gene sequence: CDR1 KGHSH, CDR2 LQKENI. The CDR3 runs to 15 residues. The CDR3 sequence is CASSPRQASSYEQYF. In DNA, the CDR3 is TGTGCCAGCTCACCAAGGCAGGCGAGCTCCTACGAGCAGTACTTC.

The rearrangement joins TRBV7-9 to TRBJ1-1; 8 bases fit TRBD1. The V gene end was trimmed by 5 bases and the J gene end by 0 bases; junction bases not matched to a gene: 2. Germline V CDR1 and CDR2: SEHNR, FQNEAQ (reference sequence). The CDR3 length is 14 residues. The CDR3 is CASSLQGVNTEAFF. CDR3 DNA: TGTGCCAGCAGCCTACAGGGGGTGAACACTGAAGCTTTCTTT.

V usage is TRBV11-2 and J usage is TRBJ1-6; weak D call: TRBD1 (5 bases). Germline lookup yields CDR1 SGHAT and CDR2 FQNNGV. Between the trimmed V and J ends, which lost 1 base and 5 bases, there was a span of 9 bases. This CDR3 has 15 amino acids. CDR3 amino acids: CASSLAQVDNSPLHF. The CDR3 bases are TGTGCCAGCAGCTTAGCACAGGTCGATAATTCACCCCTCCACTTT.

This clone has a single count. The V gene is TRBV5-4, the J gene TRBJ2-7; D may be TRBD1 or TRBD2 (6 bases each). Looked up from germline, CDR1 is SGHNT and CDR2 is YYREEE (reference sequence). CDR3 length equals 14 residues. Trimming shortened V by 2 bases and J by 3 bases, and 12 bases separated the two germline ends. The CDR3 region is CASSLRGAIYEQYF. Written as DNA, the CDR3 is TGTGCCAGCAGCTTAAGGGGGGCGATCTACGAGCAGTACTTC.

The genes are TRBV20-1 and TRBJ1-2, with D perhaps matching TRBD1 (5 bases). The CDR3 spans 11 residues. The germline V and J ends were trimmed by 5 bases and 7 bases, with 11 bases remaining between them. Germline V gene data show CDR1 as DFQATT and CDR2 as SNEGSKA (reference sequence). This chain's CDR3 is CSAEGQGGYTF. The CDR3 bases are TGCAGTGCTGAAGGACAAGGTGGCTACACCTTC.

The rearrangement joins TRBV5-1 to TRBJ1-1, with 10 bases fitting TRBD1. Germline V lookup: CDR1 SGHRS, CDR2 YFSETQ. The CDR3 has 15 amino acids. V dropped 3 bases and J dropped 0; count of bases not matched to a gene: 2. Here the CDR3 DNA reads TGCGCCAGCAGCTCGGGACAGGGGATGAACACTGAAGCTTTCTTT. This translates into CASSSGQGMNTEAFF.

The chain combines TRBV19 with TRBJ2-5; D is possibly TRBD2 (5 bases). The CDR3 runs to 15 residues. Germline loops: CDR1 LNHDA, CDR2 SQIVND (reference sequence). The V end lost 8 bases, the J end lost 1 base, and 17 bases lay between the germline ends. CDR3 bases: TGTGCCAGTGCGTCCGCGGACTGGGGCCAAGAGACCCAGTACTTC. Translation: CASASADWGQETQYF.

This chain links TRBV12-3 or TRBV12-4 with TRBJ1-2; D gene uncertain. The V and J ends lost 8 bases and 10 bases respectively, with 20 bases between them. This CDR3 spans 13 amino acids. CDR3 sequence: CASQPGQEVLYTF. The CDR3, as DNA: TGTGCCAGCCAACCTGGGCAGGAGGTACTCTACACCTTC.

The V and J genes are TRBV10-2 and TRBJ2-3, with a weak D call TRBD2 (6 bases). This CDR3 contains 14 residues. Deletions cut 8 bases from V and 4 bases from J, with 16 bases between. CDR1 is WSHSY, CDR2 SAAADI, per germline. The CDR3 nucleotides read TGCGCCAGCGGGCGGTCTAGCGTGTCAGATACGCAGTATTTT. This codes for CASGRSSVSDTQYF.

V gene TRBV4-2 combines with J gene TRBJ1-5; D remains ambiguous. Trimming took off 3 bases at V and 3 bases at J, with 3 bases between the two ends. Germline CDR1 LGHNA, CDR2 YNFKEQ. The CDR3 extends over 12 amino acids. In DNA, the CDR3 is TGTGCCAGCAGCCAGAACAATCAGCCCCAGCATTTT. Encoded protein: CASSQNNQPQHF.

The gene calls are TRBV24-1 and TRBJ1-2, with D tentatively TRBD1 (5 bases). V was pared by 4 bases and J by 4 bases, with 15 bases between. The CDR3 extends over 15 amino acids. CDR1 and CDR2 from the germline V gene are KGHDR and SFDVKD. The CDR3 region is CATSDPLTAPYGYTF. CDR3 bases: TGTGCCACCAGTGACCCATTGACAGCTCCCTATGGCTACACCTTC.

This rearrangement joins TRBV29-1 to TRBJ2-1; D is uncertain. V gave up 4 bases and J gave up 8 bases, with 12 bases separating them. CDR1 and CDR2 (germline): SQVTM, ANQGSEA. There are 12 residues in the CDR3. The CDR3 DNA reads TGCAGCGTTGTTTCCGGTGTCGATGAGCAGTTCTTC. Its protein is CSVVSGVDEQFF.

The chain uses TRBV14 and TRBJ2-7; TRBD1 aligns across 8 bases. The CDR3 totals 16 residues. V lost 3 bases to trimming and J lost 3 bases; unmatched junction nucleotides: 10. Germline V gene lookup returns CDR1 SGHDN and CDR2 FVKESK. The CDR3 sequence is CASSQTGASSYYEQYF. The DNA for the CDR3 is TGTGCCAGCAGCCAGACAGGGGCCTCATCCTACTACGAGCAGTACTTC.

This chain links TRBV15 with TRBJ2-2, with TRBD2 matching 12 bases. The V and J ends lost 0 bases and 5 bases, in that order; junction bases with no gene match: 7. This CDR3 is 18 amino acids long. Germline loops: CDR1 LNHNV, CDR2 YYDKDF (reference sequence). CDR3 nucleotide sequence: TGTGCCACCAGCAGAGATGCTAGCGGGAGGGCCGGGACCGGGGAGCTGTTTTTT. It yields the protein CATSRDASGRAGTGELFF.

CDR3 residues: CASSRLAGGKQFF. The CDR3 DNA reads TGTGCCAGCAGTCGACTAGCGGGAGGGAAGCAGTTCTTC. This chain uses TRBV7-3 with TRBJ2-1, with 14 bases aligning to TRBD2. The CDR3 length is 13 residues. The V segment lost 6 bases and the J segment 11 bases; nucleotides outside the gene matches: 3. The germline gives CDR1 SGHTA, CDR2 FQGTGA.

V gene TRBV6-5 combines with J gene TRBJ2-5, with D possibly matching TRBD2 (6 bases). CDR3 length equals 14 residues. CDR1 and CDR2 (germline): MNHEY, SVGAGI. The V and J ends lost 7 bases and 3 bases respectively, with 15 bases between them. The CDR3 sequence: CASTQGREKETQYF. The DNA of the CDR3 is TGTGCCAGCACTCAAGGGCGGGAAAAAGAGACCCAGTACTTC.

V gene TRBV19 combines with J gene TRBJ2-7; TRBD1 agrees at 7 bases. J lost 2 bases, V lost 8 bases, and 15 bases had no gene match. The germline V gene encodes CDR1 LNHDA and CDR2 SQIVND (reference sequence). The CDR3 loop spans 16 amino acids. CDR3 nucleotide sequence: TGTGCCAGTGCCGAAAGGGGGCAGCTAGCTCCCTACGAGCAGTACTTC. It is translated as CASAERGQLAPYEQYF. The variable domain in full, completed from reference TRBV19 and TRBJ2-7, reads DGGITQSPKYLFRKEGQNVTLSCEQNLNHDAMYWYRQDPGQGLRLIYYSQIVNDFQKGDIAEGYSVSREKKESFPLTVTSAQKNPTAFYLCASAERGQLAPYEQYFGPGTRLTVT.

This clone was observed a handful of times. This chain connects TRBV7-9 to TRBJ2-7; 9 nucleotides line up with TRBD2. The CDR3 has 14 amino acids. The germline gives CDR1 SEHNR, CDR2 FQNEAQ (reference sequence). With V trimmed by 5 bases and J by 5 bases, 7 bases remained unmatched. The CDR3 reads CASSKRASGNEQYF. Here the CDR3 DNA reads TGTGCCAGCAGCAAGCGGGCTAGCGGGAACGAGCAGTACTTC.

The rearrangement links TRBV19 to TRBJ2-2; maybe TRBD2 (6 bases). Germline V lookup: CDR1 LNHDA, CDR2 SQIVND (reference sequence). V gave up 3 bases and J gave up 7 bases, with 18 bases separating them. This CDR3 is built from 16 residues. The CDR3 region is CASSIPSLTSSGELFF. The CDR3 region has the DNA TGTGCCAGTAGTATTCCTTCTTTGACTAGTAGCGGGGAGCTGTTTTTT.

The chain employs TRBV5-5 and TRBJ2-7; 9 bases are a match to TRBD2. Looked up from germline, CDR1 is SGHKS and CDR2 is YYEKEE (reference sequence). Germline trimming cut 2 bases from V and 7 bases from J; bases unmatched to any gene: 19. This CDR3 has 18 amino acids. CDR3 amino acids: CASSFSGVAGERTGEQYF. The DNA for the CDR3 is TGTGCCAGCAGCTTCTCAGGGGTAGCGGGAGAAAGAACGGGTGAGCAGTACTTC. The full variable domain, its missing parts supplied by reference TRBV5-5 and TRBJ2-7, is DAGVTQSPTHLIKTRGQQVTLRCSPISGHKSVSWYQQVLGQGPQFIFQYYEKEERGRGNFPDRFSARQFPNYSSELNVNALLLGDSALYLCASSFSGVAGERTGEQYFGPGTRLTVT.